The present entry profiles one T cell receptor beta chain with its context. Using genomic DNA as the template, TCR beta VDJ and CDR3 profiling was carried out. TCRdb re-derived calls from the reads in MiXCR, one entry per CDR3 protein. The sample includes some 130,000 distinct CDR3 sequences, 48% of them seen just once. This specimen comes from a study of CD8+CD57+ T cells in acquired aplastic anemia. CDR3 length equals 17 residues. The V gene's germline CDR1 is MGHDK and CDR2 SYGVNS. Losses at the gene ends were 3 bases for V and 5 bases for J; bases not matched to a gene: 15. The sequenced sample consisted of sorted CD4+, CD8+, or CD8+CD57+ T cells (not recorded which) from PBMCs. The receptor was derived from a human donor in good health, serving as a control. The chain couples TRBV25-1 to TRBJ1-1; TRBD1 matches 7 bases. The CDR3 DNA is TGTGCCAGCAGTGATCCCTCGAGACAGGGACCAAGGACTGAAGCTTTCTTT. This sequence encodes CASSDPSRQGPRTEAFF.